The clone carrying this TCR beta chain appeared a few times. The data were taken from a study of early T cells in non-severe SARS-CoV-2 infection. MiXCR, applied by TCRdb to the 5' RACE reads, yields one record per CDR3 protein. The table includes more than 95,000 distinct CDR3 sequences, 15% to 20% detected once. The V end lost 0 bases, the J end lost 4 bases, and 13 bases lay between the germline ends. Germline V gene lookup returns CDR1 MNHEY and CDR2 SVGEGT. The CDR3 has 15 amino acids. The chain carries TRBV6-2 or TRBV6-3 and TRBJ2-7; D tentatively reads TRBD1 or TRBD2 (6 bases each). The specimen was whole blood. This TCR was sampled from an adult who was a healthcare worker with PCR-confirmed SARS-CoV-2 infection or an uninfected control (not recorded which). The CDR3 loop is CASSYSSEGGYEQYF. In DNA form, the CDR3 reads TGTGCCAGCAGTTACTCATCGGAGGGGGGATACGAGCAGTACTTC.